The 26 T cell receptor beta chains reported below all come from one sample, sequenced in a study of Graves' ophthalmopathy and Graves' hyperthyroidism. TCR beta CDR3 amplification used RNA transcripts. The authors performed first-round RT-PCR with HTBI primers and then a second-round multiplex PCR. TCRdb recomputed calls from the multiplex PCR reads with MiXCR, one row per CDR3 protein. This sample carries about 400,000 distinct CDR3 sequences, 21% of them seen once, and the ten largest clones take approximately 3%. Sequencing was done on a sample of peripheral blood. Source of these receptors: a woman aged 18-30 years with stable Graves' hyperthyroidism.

Here the CDR3 reads CASSLVVAGVDTQYF. In DNA, the CDR3 is TGCGCCAGCAGCTTGGTGGTAGCGGGAGTCGATACGCAGTATTTT. The chain uses TRBV5-1 and TRBJ2-3; 9 nucleotides agree with TRBD2. J lost 6 bases, V lost 0 bases, and 5 bases had no gene match. The CDR3 totals 15 residues. Germline V gene lookup returns CDR1 SGHRS and CDR2 YFSETQ.

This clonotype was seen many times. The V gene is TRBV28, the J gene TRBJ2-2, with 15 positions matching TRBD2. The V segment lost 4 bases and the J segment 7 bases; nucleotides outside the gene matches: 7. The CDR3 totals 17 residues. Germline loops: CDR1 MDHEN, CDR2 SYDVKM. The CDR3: CASSSGLAGGPGGELFF. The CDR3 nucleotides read TGTGCCAGCAGTTCTGGACTAGCGGGAGGGCCTGGCGGGGAGCTGTTTTTT.

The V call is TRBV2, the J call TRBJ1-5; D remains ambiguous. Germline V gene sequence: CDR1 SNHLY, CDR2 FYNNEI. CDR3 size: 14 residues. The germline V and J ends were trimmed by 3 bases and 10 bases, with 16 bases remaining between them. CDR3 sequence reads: CASSDRGGRQPQHF. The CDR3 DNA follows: TGTGCCAGCAGTGATCGGGGAGGTCGGCAACCCCAGCATTTT.

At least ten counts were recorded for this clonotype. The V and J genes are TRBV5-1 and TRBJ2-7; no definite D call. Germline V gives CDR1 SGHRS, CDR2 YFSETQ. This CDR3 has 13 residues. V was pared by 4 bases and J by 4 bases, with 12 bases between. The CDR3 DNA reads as TGCGCCAGCAGCCCGTCCTCCTTATACGAGCAGTACTTC. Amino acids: CASSPSSLYEQYF. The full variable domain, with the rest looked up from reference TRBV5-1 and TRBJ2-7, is KAGVTQTPRYLIKTRGQQVTLSCSPISGHRSVSWYQQTPGQGLQFLFEYFSETQRNKGNFPGRFSGRQFSNSRSEMNVSTLELGDSALYLCASSPSSLYEQYFGPGTRLTVT.

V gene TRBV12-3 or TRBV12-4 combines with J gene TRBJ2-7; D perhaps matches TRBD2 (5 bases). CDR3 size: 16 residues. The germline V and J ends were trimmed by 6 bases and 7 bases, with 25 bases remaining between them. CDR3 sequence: CASSQDTPATTGEQYF. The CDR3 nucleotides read TGTGCCAGCAGCCAAGATACACCGGCAACCACGGGGGAGCAGTACTTC.

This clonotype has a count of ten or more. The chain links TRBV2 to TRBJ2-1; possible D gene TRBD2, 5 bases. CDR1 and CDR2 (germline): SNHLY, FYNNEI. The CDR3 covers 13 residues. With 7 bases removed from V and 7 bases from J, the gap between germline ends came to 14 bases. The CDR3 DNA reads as TGTGCCAGCACTCCATTCCGGGGAAATGAGCAGTTCTTC. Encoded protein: CASTPFRGNEQFF. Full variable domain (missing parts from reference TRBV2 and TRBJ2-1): EPEVTQTPSHQVTQMGQEVILRCVPISNHLYFYWYRQILGQKVEFLVSFYNNEISEKSEIFDDQFSVERPDGSNFTLKIRSTKLEDSAMYFCASTPFRGNEQFFGPGTRLTVL.

The DNA of the CDR3 is TGTGCCAGTTCGTATGGATATAACACTGAAGCTTTCTTT. This gives the protein CASSYGYNTEAFF. The chain is built from TRBV19 and TRBJ1-1; D is ambiguous. Germline CDR1 LNHDA, CDR2 SQIVND (reference sequence). The V end was cut by 8 bases, the J end by 2 bases, with 12 bases between. This CDR3 is built from 13 residues.

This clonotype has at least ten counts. The CDR3, as DNA: TGCAGCGTTGAGGTAGGGGGCAGGGGCACTGAAGCTTTCTTT. Translated: CSVEVGGRGTEAFF. The chain links TRBV29-1 to TRBJ1-1, with 7 nucleotides matching TRBD1. Germline values: CDR1 SQVTM, CDR2 ANQGSEA. With V trimmed by 3 bases and J by 4 bases, 8 bases remained unmatched. The CDR3 contains 14 residues. The whole variable domain, filled in from reference TRBV29-1 and TRBJ1-1, reads SAVISQKPSRDICQRGTSLTIQCQVDSQVTMMFWYRQQPGQSLTLIATANQGSEATYESGFVIDKFPISRPNLTFSTLTVSNMSPEDSSIYLCSVEVGGRGTEAFFGQGTRLTVV.

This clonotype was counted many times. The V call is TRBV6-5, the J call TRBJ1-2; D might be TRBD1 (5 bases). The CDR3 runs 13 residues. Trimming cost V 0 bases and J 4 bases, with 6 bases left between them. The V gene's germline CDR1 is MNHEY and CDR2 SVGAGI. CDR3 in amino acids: CASSYSGVYGYTF. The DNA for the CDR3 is TGTGCCAGCAGTTACTCAGGGGTCTATGGCTACACCTTC.

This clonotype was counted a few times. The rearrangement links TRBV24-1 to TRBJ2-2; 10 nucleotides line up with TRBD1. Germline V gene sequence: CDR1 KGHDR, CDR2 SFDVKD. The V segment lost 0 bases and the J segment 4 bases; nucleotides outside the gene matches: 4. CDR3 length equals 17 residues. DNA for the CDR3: TGTGCCACCAGTGATTTGCATGGACAGGGGGGCACCGGGGAGCTGTTTTTT. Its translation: CATSDLHGQGGTGELFF.

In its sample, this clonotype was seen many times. DNA of the CDR3: TGTGCCAGCCATGGAGGCAATCAGCCCCAGCATTTT. Protein sequence: CASHGGNQPQHF. The rearrangement links TRBV6-2 or TRBV6-3 to TRBJ1-5; D remains unclear. The V end lost 8 bases, the J end lost 2 bases, and 7 bases lay between the germline ends. Germline CDR1 is MNHEY and CDR2 is SVGEGT. This CDR3 comprises 12 residues.

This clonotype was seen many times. The CDR3 sequence: CASVRLGEDTEAFF. DNA for the CDR3: TGTGCTTCTGTGCGGCTGGGCGAAGACACTGAAGCTTTCTTT. The chain joins TRBV2 to TRBJ1-1; no clear D gene. Germline CDR1 SNHLY, CDR2 FYNNEI. This CDR3 contains 14 residues.

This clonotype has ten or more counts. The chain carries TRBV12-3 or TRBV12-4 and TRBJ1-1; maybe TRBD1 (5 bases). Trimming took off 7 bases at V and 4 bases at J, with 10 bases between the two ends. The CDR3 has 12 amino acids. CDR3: CASNRGGTEAFF. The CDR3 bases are TGTGCCAGCAACCGGGGGGGCACTGAAGCTTTCTTT.

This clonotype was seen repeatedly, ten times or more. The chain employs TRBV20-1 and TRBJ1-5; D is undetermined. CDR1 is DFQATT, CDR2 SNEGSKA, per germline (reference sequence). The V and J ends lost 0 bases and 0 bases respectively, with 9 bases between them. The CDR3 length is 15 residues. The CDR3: CSAREDPYSNQPQHF. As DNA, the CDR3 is TGCAGTGCTAGAGAGGACCCTTATAGCAATCAGCCCCAGCATTTT.

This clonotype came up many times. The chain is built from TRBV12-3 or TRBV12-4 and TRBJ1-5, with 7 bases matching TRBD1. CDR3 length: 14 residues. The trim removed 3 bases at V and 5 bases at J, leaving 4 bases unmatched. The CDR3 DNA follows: TGTGCCAGCAGTTTTGGACAGGCCGATCAGCCCCAGCATTTT. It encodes CASSFGQADQPQHF.

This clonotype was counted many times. CDR3 DNA sequence: TGTGCCTGGAGGCTACAAGGAGGTAGCAATCAGCCCCAGCATTTT. This codes for CAWRLQGGSNQPQHF. The gene calls are TRBV30 and TRBJ1-5; D call uncertain. Deletions cut 3 bases from V and 0 bases from J, with 12 bases between. Germline V gene sequence: CDR1 GTSNPN, CDR2 SVGIG (reference sequence). CDR3 length: 15 amino acids. Drawing the rest from reference TRBV30 and TRBJ1-5, the complete variable domain is SQTIHQWPATLVQPVGSPLSLECTVEGTSNPNLYWYRQAAGRGLQLLFYSVGIGQISSEVPQNLSASRPQDRQFILSSKKLLLSDSGFYLCAWRLQGGSNQPQHFGDGTRLSIL.

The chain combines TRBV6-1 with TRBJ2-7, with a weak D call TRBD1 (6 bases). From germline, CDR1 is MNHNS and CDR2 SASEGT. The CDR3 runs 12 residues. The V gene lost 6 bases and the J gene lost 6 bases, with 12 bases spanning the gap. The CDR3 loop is CASRRLGGEQYF. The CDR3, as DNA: TGTGCCAGCAGGCGGCTAGGGGGCGAGCAGTACTTC.

The CDR3 DNA is TGTGCCAGCAGCGTAGGGGCAGGGATCCAGACCCAGTACTTC. Protein product: CASSVGAGIQTQYF. The genes are TRBV9 and TRBJ2-5; D possibly corresponds to TRBD1 (5 bases). Germline CDR1 is SGDLS and CDR2 is YYNGEE. Trimming took off 0 bases at V and 6 bases at J, with 12 bases between the two ends. The CDR3 runs 14 residues.

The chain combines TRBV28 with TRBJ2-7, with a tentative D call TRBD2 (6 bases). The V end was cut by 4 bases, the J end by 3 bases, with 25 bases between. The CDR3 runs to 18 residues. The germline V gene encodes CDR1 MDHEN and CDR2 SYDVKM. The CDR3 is CASSSYGVWGERDYEQYF. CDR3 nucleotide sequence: TGTGCCAGCAGTTCCTACGGGGTCTGGGGGGAAAGGGACTACGAGCAGTACTTC.

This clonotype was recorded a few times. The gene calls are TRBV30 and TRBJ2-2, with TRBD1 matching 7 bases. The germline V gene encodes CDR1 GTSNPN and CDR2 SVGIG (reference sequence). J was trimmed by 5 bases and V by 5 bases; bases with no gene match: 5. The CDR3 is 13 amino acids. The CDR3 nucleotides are TGTGCCTGGTCCGACAGGGAGACCGGGGAGCTGTTTTTT. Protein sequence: CAWSDRETGELFF.

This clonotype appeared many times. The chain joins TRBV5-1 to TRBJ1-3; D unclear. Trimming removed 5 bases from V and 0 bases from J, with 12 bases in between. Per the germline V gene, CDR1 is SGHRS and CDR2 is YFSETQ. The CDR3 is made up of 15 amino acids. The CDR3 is CASRDDGISGNTIYF. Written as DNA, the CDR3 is TGCGCCAGCAGGGACGACGGGATCTCTGGAAACACCATATATTTT.

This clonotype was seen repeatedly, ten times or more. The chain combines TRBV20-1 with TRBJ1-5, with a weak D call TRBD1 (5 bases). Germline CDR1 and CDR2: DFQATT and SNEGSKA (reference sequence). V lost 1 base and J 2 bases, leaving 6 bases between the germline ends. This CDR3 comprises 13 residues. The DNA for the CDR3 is TGCAGTGCTAGAGGGGGGGGCAATCAGCCCCAGCATTTT. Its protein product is CSARGGGNQPQHF.

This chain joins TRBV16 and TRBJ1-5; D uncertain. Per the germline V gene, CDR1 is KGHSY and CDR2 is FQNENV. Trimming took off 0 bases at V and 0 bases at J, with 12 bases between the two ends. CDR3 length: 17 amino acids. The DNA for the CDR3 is TGTGCCAGCAGCCAATCGGGGAAGAGGGATAGCAATCAGCCCCAGCATTTT. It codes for CASSQSGKRDSNQPQHF.

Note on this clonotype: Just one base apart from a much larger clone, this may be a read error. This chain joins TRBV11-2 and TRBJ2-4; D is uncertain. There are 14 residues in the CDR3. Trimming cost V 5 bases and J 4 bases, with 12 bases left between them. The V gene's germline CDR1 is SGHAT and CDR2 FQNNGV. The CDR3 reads CASSLLDAKNIQYF. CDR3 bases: TGTGCCAGCAGCCTCCTGGACGCGAAAAACATTCAGTACTTC. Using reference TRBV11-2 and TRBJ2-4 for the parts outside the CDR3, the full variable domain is EAGVAQSPRYKIIEKRQSVAFWCNPISGHATLYWYQQILGQGPKLLIQFQNNGVVDDSQLPKDRFSAERLKGVDSTLKIQPAKLEDSAVYLCASSLLDAKNIQYFGAGTRLSVL.

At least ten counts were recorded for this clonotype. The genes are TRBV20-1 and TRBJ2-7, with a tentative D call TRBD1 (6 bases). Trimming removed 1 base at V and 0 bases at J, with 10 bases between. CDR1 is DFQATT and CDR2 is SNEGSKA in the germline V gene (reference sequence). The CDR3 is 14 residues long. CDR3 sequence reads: CSARAWTDSYEQYF. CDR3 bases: TGCAGTGCTAGAGCCTGGACAGACTCCTACGAGCAGTACTTC.

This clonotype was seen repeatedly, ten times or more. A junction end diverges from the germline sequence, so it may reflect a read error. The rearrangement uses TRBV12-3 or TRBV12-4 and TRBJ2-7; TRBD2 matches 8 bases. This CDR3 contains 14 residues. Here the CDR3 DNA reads TGTGCCAGCAGTGTAGCGGGGTTGTCCTACGAGCAGTACTTC. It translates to CASSVAGLSYEQYF.